Following are 20 T cell receptor beta chains from one sample sequenced in a study of cytomegalovirus exposure and HLA in healthy donors. Assay used: immunoSEQ multiplex PCR; TCRdb lists only in-frame clones, some missing. The sample comprises some 120,000 clones, about 90% of which are singletons, and 1.4% to 1.5% rests with the top ten. Sample: PBMCs. The receptors shown here come from a man younger than 40 in good health and CMV-seronegative.

CDR3 amino acids: CASSTTSGANEQFF. DNA for the CDR3: TGTGCCAGCAGTACGACTAGCGGGGCCAATGAGCAGTTCTTC. The V and J genes are TRBV6-5 and TRBJ2-1; 11 nucleotides line up with TRBD2. The CDR3 covers 14 residues. Per germline, CDR1 MNHEY and CDR2 SVGAGI. The ends lost 5 bases at V and 6 bases at J; junction bases unmatched: 3.

This clone turned up a few times. V is TRBV10-3 and J is TRBJ2-7, with 8 bases that match TRBD2. V lost 6 bases to trimming and J lost 6 bases; unmatched junction nucleotides: 19. Germline V lookup: CDR1 ENHRY, CDR2 SYGVKD. This CDR3 has 17 residues. Written as DNA, the CDR3 is TGTGCCATCAGGGACCCTAGCGCTACTAGCGGACCACTCGAGCAGTACTTC. Protein product: CAIRDPSATSGPLEQYF.

The rearrangement uses TRBV19 and TRBJ2-7; D remains ambiguous. V was clipped by 2 bases and J by 3 bases, with 8 bases between them. The CDR3 totals 13 residues. CDR1 and CDR2 from the germline V gene are LNHDA and SQIVND (reference sequence). The CDR3 reads CASSIRNGYEQYF. In DNA, the CDR3 is TGTGCCAGTAGTATACGCAACGGCTACGAGCAGTACTTC.

The gene calls are TRBV18 and TRBJ1-5, with D possibly matching TRBD1 (6 bases). CDR1 and CDR2 from the germline V gene are KGHSH and LQKENI. This CDR3 is built from 15 residues. V gave up 6 bases and J gave up 5 bases, with 17 bases separating them. The CDR3 sequence: CASSPTGTIYQPQHF. CDR3 in DNA: TGTGCCAGCTCGCCTACCGGGACAATTTATCAGCCCCAGCATTTT.

The chain is built from TRBV7-2 and TRBJ2-7, with TRBD2 matching 11 bases. This CDR3 has 16 amino acids. The germline CDR1 and CDR2 sequences are SGHTA and FQGNSA. Trimming at V came to 5 bases and at J to 1 base, leaving 7 bases not matched to a gene. The CDR3, as DNA: TGTGCCAGCAGCCCCTGGGCTAGCGGGGGGTCCTACGAGCAGTACTTC. This codes for CASSPWASGGSYEQYF.

The sample holds one count of this clone. The rearrangement uses TRBV11-2 and TRBJ2-3; 8 bases line up with TRBD2. V was pared by 4 bases and J by 5 bases, with 17 bases of the junction left unmatched. The germline gives CDR1 SGHAT, CDR2 FQNNGV. The CDR3 length is 18 residues. The DNA for the CDR3 is TGTGCCAGCAGCTCCCGAAGGAGGGCGGGAGGAGAAGGAGATACGCAGTATTTT. Protein sequence: CASSSRRRAGGEGDTQYF. Complete variable domain (other parts from reference TRBV11-2 and TRBJ2-3): EAGVAQSPRYKIIEKRQSVAFWCNPISGHATLYWYQQILGQGPKLLIQFQNNGVVDDSQLPKDRFSAERLKGVDSTLKIQPAKLEDSAVYLCASSSRRRAGGEGDTQYFGPGTRLTVL.

The chain uses TRBV27 and TRBJ2-1, with no clear D. V lost 4 bases to trimming and J lost 0 bases, with 4 bases between them. This CDR3 has 13 residues. Germline values: CDR1 MNHEY, CDR2 SMNVEV (reference sequence). CDR3 protein: CASSSFSYNEQFF. In DNA, the CDR3 is TGTGCCAGCAGTTCCTTCTCCTACAATGAGCAGTTCTTC.

V usage is TRBV10-3 and J usage is TRBJ2-7; the D gene is possibly TRBD2 (5 bases). Trimming stripped 6 bases from V and 0 bases from J, with 18 bases between. Germline CDR1 reads ENHRY; CDR2 reads SYGVKD. The CDR3 loop spans 16 amino acids. CDR3 sequence reads: CAIRARTGDSSYEQYF. CDR3 nucleotide sequence: TGTGCCATCAGGGCCCGGACTGGGGATAGCTCCTACGAGCAGTACTTC.

The chain couples TRBV7-9 to TRBJ2-2; 8 bases are a match to TRBD2. J lost 6 bases, V lost 5 bases, and 8 bases had no gene match. The length of the CDR3 is 15 residues. Germline V CDR1 and CDR2: SEHNR, FQNEAQ (reference sequence). CDR3 loop: CASSRVGLDAGELFF. The CDR3, as DNA: TGTGCCAGCAGCCGGGTGGGACTAGACGCCGGGGAGCTGTTTTTT.

The chain is built from TRBV7-2 and TRBJ2-3; 10 nucleotides line up with TRBD2. With 3 bases clipped from V and 1 base from J, the junction kept 7 bases outside the gene matches. This CDR3 comprises 17 residues. The germline CDR1 and CDR2 sequences are SGHTA and FQGNSA. CDR3 in amino acids: CASSFYTSGAGTDTQYF. Written as DNA, the CDR3 is TGTGCCAGCAGCTTCTATACTAGCGGGGCCGGCACAGATACGCAGTATTTT.

The V call is TRBV29-1, the J call TRBJ2-3, with TRBD2 matching 9 bases. The CDR3 runs to 12 residues. Germline V CDR1 and CDR2: SQVTM, ANQGSEA. V trimming: 7 bases; J trimming: 5 bases; junction bases outside the gene matches: 4. In nucleotides, the CDR3 is TGCAGCGGTAGCGGGAGAGGAGATACGCAGTATTTT. Protein product: CSGSGRGDTQYF.

The sample holds one count of this clone. The V gene is TRBV4-1, the J gene TRBJ2-5; perhaps TRBD1 as D (5 bases). The CDR3 runs to 15 residues. Per the germline V gene, CDR1 is MGHRA and CDR2 is YSYEKL. Trimming took 1 base from V and 0 from J, leaving 9 bases between them. CDR3 in amino acids: CASSQGGMDQETQYF. CDR3 DNA: TGCGCCAGCAGCCAAGGGGGCATGGACCAAGAGACCCAGTACTTC.

The chain couples TRBV28 to TRBJ2-7, with D possibly being TRBD1 (6 bases). The length of the CDR3 is 15 residues. CDR1 MDHEN and CDR2 SYDVKM come from the germline V gene. Trimming shortened V by 5 bases and J by 0 bases, and 14 bases separated the two germline ends. The CDR3 coding sequence is TGTGCCAGCAGTAGTACAGGGACGAGCTCCTACGAGCAGTACTTC. This encodes CASSSTGTSSYEQYF.

The chain recombines TRBV9 with TRBJ2-7, with TRBD2 matching over 10 bases. The CDR3 totals 16 residues. Germline CDR1 is SGDLS and CDR2 is YYNGEE. Germline trimming cut 4 bases from V and 7 bases from J; bases unmatched to any gene: 14. The CDR3 sequence is CASSPSGGTLGGEQYF. CDR3 sequence (DNA): TGTGCCAGCAGCCCTAGCGGGGGCACCTTAGGGGGGGAGCAGTACTTC.

The chain employs TRBV11-2 and TRBJ2-7, with 9 bases that match TRBD2. J was trimmed by 4 bases and V by 6 bases; bases with no gene match: 13. Germline assignment: CDR1 SGHAT and CDR2 FQNNGV. CDR3 size: 16 residues. CDR3 nucleotide sequence: TGTGCCAGCAGAAGTGTCAATAGCGGGAGAGGTTACGAGCAGTACTTC. Its protein product is CASRSVNSGRGYEQYF.

V and J are TRBV7-2 and TRBJ2-5; TRBD1 matches 9 bases. The J segment lost 4 bases and the V segment lost 5 bases, leaving 14 bases of the junction unmatched. Germline V gene lookup returns CDR1 SGHTA and CDR2 FQGNSA. The CDR3 consists of 17 residues. The CDR3 DNA follows: TGTGCCAGCAGCCCCCCCGGGACAGGGTCCATTGGAGAGACCCAGTACTTC. Its translation: CASSPPGTGSIGETQYF.

The gene calls are TRBV29-1 and TRBJ2-7; TRBD2 matches 10 bases. Germline loops: CDR1 SQVTM, CDR2 ANQGSEA. The trim removed 5 bases at V and 1 base at J, leaving 5 bases unmatched. This CDR3 has 14 amino acids. CDR3 coding DNA: TGCAGCGTTAGAACTAGCGGGATTTCCTACGAGCAGTACTTC. Translating gives CSVRTSGISYEQYF.

This sequence joins TRBV29-1 and TRBJ1-5; tentatively, D is TRBD1 (6 bases). The V gene lost 1 base and the J gene lost 7 bases, with 11 bases spanning the gap. Looked up from germline, CDR1 is SQVTM and CDR2 is ANQGSEA. There are 13 residues in the CDR3. In nucleotides, the CDR3 is TGCAGCGTTGAAGTGGGGGCTGGACAGCCCCAGCATTTT. This encodes CSVEVGAGQPQHF.

V usage is TRBV6-1 and J usage is TRBJ2-7; 10 bases agree with TRBD1. The germline V gene encodes CDR1 MNHNS and CDR2 SASEGT. CDR3 length: 15 amino acids. V was clipped by 6 bases and J by 5 bases; unmatched bases: 10. Here the CDR3 reads CASSAEDRGFNEQYF. The CDR3, as DNA: TGTGCCAGCAGCGCTGAGGACAGGGGGTTTAACGAGCAGTACTTC.

The J gene is TRBJ2-1, the V gene TRBV9; 7 bases are shared with TRBD2. The CDR3 length is 16 residues. Germline V gene lookup returns CDR1 SGDLS and CDR2 YYNGEE. Germline trimming cut 3 bases from V and 1 base from J; bases unmatched to any gene: 7. CDR3 nucleotides: TGTGCCAGCAGCGCCACCAGCGGGAAGTCCTACAATGAGCAGTTCTTC. Translated, it gives CASSATSGKSYNEQFF.